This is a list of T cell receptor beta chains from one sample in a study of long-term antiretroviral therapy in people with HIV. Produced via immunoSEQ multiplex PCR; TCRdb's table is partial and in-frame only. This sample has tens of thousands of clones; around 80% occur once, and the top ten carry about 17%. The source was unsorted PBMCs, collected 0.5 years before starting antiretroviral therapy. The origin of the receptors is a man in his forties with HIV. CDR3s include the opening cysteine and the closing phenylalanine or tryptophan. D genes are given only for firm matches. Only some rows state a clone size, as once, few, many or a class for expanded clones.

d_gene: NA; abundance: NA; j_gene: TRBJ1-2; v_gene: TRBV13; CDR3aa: CASSLNYGYTF; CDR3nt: TGTGCCAGCAGCTTAAACTATGGCTACACCTTC
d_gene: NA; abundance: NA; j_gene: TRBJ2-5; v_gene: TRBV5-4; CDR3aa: CASSGHQETQYF; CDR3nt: TGTGCCAGCAGCGGCCATCAAGAGACCCAGTACTTC
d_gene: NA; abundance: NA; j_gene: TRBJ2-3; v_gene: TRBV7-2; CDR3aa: CASSLRRRDTQYF; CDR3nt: TGTGCCAGCAGCTTACGTCGGAGAGATACGCAGTATTTT
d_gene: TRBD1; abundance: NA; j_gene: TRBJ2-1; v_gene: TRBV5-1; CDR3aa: CASSLGDPDRQGEFF; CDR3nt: TGCGCCAGCAGCTTGGGGGATCCGGACAGACAGGGGGAGTTCTTC
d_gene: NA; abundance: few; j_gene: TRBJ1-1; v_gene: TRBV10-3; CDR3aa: CAISENTEAFF; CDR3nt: TGTGCCATCAGTGAGAACACTGAAGCTTTCTTT
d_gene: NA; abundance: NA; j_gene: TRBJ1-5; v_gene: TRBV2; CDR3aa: CASSEYGRNQPQHF; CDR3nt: TGTGCCAGCAGTGAATATGGTCGCAATCAGCCCCAGCATTTT
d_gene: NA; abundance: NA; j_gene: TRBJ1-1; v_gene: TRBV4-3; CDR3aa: CASSQALLGNTEAFF; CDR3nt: TGCGCCAGCAGCCAAGCCCTTCTTGGAAACACTGAAGCTTTCTTT
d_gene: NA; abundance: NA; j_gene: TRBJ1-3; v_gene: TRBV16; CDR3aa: CASSQSSDPGNTIYF; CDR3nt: TGTGCCAGCAGCCAATCAAGCGACCCTGGAAACACCATATATTTT
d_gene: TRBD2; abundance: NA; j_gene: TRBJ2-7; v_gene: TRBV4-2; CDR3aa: CASSPNPGSGGKYEQYF; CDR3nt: TGTGCCAGCAGCCCTAACCCCGGGAGCGGGGGGAAATACGAGCAGTACTTC
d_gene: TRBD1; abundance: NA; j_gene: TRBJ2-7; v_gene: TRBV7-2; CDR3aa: CASSQDRSSYEQYF; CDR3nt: TGTGCCAGCAGCCAGGACAGGAGCTCCTACGAGCAGTACTTC
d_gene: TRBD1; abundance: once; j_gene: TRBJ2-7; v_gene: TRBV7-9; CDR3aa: CASSLGTGRKYEQYF; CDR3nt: TGTGCCAGCAGCTTAGGGACAGGGAGAAAATACGAGCAGTACTTC
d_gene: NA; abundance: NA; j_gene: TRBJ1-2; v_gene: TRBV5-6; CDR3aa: CASSGGVNYGYTF; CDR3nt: TGTGCCAGCAGCGGGGGGGTTAACTATGGCTACACCTTC
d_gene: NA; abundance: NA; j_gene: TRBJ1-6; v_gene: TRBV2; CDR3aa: CASRIGQTYNSPLHF; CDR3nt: TGTGCCAGCAGAATAGGACAGACTTATAATTCACCCCTCCACTTT
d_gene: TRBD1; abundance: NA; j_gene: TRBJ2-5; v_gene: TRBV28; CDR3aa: CASSLGTGVVGETQYF; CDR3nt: TGTGCCAGCAGTTTAGGGACAGGGGTAGTAGGGGAGACCCAGTACTTC
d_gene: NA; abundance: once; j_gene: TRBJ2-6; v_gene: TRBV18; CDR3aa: CASSPSTGFGANVLTF; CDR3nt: TGTGCCAGCTCACCAAGCACAGGGTTTGGGGCCAACGTCCTGACTTTC
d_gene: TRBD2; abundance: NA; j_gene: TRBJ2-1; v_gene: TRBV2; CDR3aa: CASNRLAGKEFF; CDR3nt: TGTGCCAGCAACCGACTAGCGGGGAAGGAGTTCTTC
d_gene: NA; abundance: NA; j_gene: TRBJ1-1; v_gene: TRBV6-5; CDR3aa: CASSRDGTSGRGAFF; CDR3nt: TGTGCCAGCAGTCGCGACGGGACATCAGGGAGAGGGGCTTTCTTT
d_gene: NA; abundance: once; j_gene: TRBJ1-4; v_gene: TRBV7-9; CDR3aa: CASSEDQGTNEKLFF; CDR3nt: TGTGCCAGCAGCGAAGACCAAGGGACTAATGAAAAACTGTTTTTT
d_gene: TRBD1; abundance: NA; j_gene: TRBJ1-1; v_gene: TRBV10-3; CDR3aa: CAISGGTARGTEAFF; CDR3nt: TGTGCCATCAGTGGAGGGACAGCTCGGGGCACTGAAGCTTTCTTT
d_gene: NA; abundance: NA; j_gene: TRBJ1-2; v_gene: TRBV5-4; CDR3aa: CASSLQDEAGGYTF; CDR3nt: TGTGCCAGCAGCTTGCAGGATGAGGCAGGTGGCTACACCTTC
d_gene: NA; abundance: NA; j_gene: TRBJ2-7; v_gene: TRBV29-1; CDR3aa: CSVEDVGYEQYF; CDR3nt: TGCAGCGTTGAAGATGTTGGATACGAGCAGTACTTC
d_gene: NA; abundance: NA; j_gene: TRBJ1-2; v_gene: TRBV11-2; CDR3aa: CASSLDRTRGYTF; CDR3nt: TGTGCCAGCAGCTTAGACAGGACACGTGGCTACACCTTC
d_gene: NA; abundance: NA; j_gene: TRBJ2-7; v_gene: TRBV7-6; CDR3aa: CASSFSIGEAYEQYF; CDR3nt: TGTGCCAGCAGCTTTTCGATCGGGGAAGCCTACGAGCAGTACTTC
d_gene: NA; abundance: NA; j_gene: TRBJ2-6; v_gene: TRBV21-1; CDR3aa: CASSKAGDRGVTGANVLTF; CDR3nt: TGTGCCAGCAGCAAAGCAGGGGACAGGGGGGTAACTGGGGCCAACGTCCTGACTTTC
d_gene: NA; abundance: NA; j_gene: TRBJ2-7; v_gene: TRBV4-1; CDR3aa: CASSTGISYEQYF; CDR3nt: TGCGCCAGCAGCACAGGGATCTCCTACGAGCAGTACTTC
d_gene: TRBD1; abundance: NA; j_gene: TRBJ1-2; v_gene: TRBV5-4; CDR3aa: CASSSGTAYGYTF; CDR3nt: TGTGCCAGCAGCTCCGGGACAGCCTATGGCTACACCTTC
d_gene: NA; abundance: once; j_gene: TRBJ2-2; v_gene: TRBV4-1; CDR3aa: CASSQEKREAGELFF; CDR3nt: TGCGCCAGCAGCCAAGAAAAAAGAGAGGCCGGGGAGCTGTTTTTT
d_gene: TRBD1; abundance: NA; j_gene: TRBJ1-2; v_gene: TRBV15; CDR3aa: CATSGTGTGDGYTF; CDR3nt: TGTGCCACCAGCGGTACCGGGACAGGGGATGGCTACACCTTC
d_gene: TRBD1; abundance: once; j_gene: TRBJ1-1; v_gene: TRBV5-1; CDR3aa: CASTDKGARTEAFF; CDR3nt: TGCGCCAGCACCGATAAGGGGGCGCGGACTGAAGCTTTCTTT
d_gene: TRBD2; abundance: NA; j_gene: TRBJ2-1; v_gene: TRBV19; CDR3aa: CASSTFGRGGYNEQFF; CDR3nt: TGTGCCAGTAGTACCTTCGGTCGGGGGGGGTACAATGAGCAGTTCTTC
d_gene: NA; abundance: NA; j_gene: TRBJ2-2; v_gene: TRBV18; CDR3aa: CASSHDRFYTGELFF; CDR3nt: TGTGCCAGCTCGCACGACAGGTTTTACACCGGGGAGCTGTTTTTT
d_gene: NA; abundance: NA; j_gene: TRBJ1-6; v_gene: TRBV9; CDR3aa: CASSPYDGLPLHF; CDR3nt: TGTGCCAGCAGCCCCTATGATGGGTTGCCCCTCCACTTT
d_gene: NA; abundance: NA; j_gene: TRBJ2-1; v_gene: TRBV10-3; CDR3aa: CAISEGVGGNEQFF; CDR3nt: TGTGCCATCAGTGAGGGTGTAGGGGGGAATGAGCAGTTCTTC
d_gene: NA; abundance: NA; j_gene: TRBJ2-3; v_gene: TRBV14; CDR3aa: CASSLGQPSTDTQYF; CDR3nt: TGTGCCAGCAGCCTTGGACAGCCCAGCACAGATACGCAGTATTTT
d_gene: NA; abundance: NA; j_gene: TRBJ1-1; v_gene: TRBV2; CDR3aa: CASSEEAHTEAFF; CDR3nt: TGTGCCAGCAGTGAAGAGGCCCACACTGAAGCTTTCTTT
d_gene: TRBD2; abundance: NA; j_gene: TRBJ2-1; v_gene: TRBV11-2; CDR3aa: CASSSASGGRDNEQFF; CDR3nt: TGTGCCAGCAGCTCAGCTAGCGGGGGGCGCGATAATGAGCAGTTCTTC
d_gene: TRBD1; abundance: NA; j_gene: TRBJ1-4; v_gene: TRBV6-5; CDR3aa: CASRSGGNEKLFF; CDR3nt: TGTGCCAGCAGGTCAGGGGGCAATGAAAAACTGTTTTTT
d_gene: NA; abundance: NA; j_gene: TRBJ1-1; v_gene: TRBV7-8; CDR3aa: CASSTDRNTEAFF; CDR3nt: TGTGCCAGCAGCACGGACAGGAACACTGAAGCTTTCTTT
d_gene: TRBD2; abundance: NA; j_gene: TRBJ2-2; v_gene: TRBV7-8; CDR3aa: CASSLGTSGTGELFF; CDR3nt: TGTGCCAGCAGCTTAGGGACTAGCGGCACCGGGGAGCTGTTTTTT
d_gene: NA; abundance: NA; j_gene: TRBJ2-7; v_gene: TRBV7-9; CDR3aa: CASSYEYGGRPYEQYF; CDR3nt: TGTGCCAGCAGCTACGAGTATGGGGGTCGACCCTACGAGCAGTACTTC
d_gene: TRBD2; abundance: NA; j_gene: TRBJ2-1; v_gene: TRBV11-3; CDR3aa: CASSSGLARVDEQFF; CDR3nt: TGTGCCAGCAGCTCGGGACTAGCAAGGGTCGATGAGCAGTTCTTC
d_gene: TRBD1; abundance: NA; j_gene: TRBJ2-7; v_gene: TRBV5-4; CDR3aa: CASSLGQGAYEQYF; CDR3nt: TGTGCCAGCAGCTTGGGACAGGGGGCGTACGAGCAGTACTTC
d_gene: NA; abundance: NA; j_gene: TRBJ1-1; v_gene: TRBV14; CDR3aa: CASSRPGMNTEAFF; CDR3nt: TGTGCCAGCAGCCGCCCCGGGATGAACACTGAAGCTTTCTTT
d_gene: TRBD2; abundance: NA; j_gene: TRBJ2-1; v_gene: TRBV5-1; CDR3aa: CASSPRGGTSTNEQFF; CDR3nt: TGCGCCAGCAGCCCCCGGGGAGGGACTAGCACCAATGAGCAGTTCTTC